This T cell receptor (beta chain) emerged from a study of T cell changes during pregnancy in multiple sclerosis. Germline values: CDR1 KGHSH, CDR2 LQKENI. The CDR3 is 15 amino acids. V was clipped by 4 bases and J by 0 bases, with 10 bases between them. In this sample, this clone turned up once. This table comes from immunoSEQ multiplex PCR, and its TCRdb copy is limited to in-frame clones, with some not included. This repertoire shows around 57,000 clones, 90% found once; its top ten account for about 5.8%. J is TRBJ1-3 and V is TRBV18; tentatively, D is TRBD1 (5 bases). This clonotype was sampled from a female donor in good health, enrolled as a control in a pregnancy study. This sample comprised peripheral blood, obtained in the third trimester of pregnancy. The CDR3 here is CASSRGDSSGNTIYF. The CDR3 DNA is TGTGCCAGCTCACGGGGCGACAGCTCTGGAAACACCATATATTTT.